This T cell receptor beta chain appears in the sequencing data of a study of graft-versus-host responses after intestinal transplantation. Marrow drawn post-transplant originated at the posterior iliac crest or another site. The germline CDR1 and CDR2 sequences are MNHNS and SASEGT. This CDR3 contains 15 residues. Trimming took 6 bases from V and 5 from J; bases not matched to a gene: 9. Some clones are missing from TCRdb's copy, which holds only in-frame ones; the method was immunoSEQ multiplex PCR. The data show some 69,000 clones, roughly 90% seen once. Sequencing was performed on bone marrow, taken around 720 days after intestinal transplantation. The receptor was derived from a human patient who received an intestinal transplant, so some T cells may come from the graft donor. The rearrangement uses TRBV6-1 and TRBJ2-3, with 9 bases matching TRBD1. The CDR3 DNA sequence: TGTGCCAGCAGACCGACAGGGGGTATTGGAGATACGCAGTATTTT. Translating gives CASRPTGGIGDTQYF.